A selection of T cell receptor beta chains follows, all from one sample in a study of tumor-infiltrating lymphocytes in primary liver carcinoma. MiXCR, run by TCRdb on the multiplex PCR reads, gives a single entry per CDR3 protein. This table holds 45,000 to 55,000 distinct CDR3 sequences, about three quarters found once. The sample taken for sequencing was liver tumor tissue from sampling region 2. The source of these receptors is a man aged 35 to 55 with primary liver carcinoma and hepatitis B virus infection. Both conserved end residues are part of each CDR3. D genes are given only for firm matches. Where a row states a size, it is once, few, many or the class of an expanded clone; other rows omit it.

>-|TRBV29-1|TRBJ2-7|-
TGCAGCGTTGAAGTACATCAGACATGGGTATCCTACGAGCAGTACTTC
CSVEVHQTWVSYEQYF
>once|TRBV9|TRBJ2-7|-
TGTGCCAGCATCGTAGCAGGGGGACTACCGCAGTACTTC
CASIVAGGLPQYF
>-|TRBV4-1|TRBJ2-7|TRBD1
TGCGCCAGCAGCCTAGAACTGGACAGGCGCTACGAACAGTACTTC
CASSLELDRRYEQYF
>-|TRBV11-2|TRBJ1-2|-
TGTGCCAGAAAAGAGAGGGATACCACCTATGGCTACACCTTC
CARKERDTTYGYTF
>-|TRBV7-2|TRBJ2-7|-
TGTGCCAGCAGCTACGAGGGCAACGAGCAGTACTTC
CASSYEGNEQYF
>-|TRBV7-2|TRBJ2-1|TRBD2
TGTGCCAGCAGCTGGACTAGCGGAGAGGACAATGAGCAGTTCTTC
CASSWTSGEDNEQFF
>-|TRBV11-3|TRBJ2-3|-
TGTGCCAGCAGCAGGGGTGGGGTAGATACGCAGTATTTT
CASSRGGVDTQYF
>-|TRBV30|TRBJ1-4|-
TGTGCCTGGAGTACCGGGAATAGCGGGAACCCACCGGGGGAAAAACTGTTTTTT
CAWSTGNSGNPPGEKLFF
>-|TRBV20-1|TRBJ2-3|-
TGCAGTGCTGGCGTTCGGGAGAAGGGCACAGATACGCAGTATTTT
CSAGVREKGTDTQYF
>once|TRBV5-1|TRBJ2-3|-
TGCACCAGCAGCTTGGCTAGCAGGAGCACAGATACGCAGTACTTT
CTSSLASRSTDTQYF
>-|TRBV12-3/TRBV12-4|TRBJ2-7|TRBD2
TGTGCCAGCAGTTCGAGTGCGCGAGCGGGAGTCGAGCGGTACTTC
CASSSSARAGVERYF
>once|TRBV11-2|TRBJ2-1|-
TGTGCCAGCAGCTTGGATATCGGGTTAGTCATGGGTGAGCAGTTTTTC
CASSLDIGLVMGEQFF
>many|TRBV7-9|TRBJ1-1|-
TGTGCCAGCCTACGGGGGGCGACGGGAACTGAAGCTTTCTTT
CASLRGATGTEAFF
>-|TRBV12-3/TRBV12-4|TRBJ2-1|TRBD1
TGTGCCAGCAATTATGGCAGGGGGAACTACAATGAGCACTCCTTC
CASNYGRGNYNEHSF
>many|TRBV28|TRBJ2-1|TRBD2
TGTGCCAGCAGTTCCAACGGGGCTAGCGGGCCCTTCAATGAGCAGTTCTTC
CASSSNGASGPFNEQFF
>-|TRBV11-2|TRBJ2-3|-
TGTGCCAACAGCCTCCCGACTAACGTCAGCACAGATACGCAGTATTTT
CANSLPTNVSTDTQYF
>-|TRBV5-6|TRBJ2-2|TRBD1
TGTGCCAGCAGCTTAGACAGGGTGTTGTTCACCGGGGAGCTGATTTTT
CASSLDRVLFTGELIF
>-|TRBV5-1|TRBJ1-6|TRBD1
TGCGCCAGCATCTTGGGACAGAGATATAATTCACCCCTCCACTTT
CASILGQRYNSPLHF
>-|TRBV7-9|TRBJ1-5|-
TGTGCCAGCAGCCCTAGCAATCAGCATCAGCATTTT
CASSPSNQHQHF
>-|TRBV5-5|TRBJ2-1|TRBD2
TGTACCAGCAGCACGAGCGGGAGTACCTACAATGAGCAGTTCTTC
CTSSTSGSTYNEQFF
>-|TRBV28|TRBJ2-7|TRBD1
TGTACCAGCAAGCTAACAGGGGCCTACGAGCGGTACTTC
CTSKLTGAYERYF
>-|TRBV5-4|TRBJ2-6|-
TGTACCAGCAGCCCGATTTTAGCTACTGGGGTCAACGTCCTGACTTTC
CTSSPILATGVNVLTF
>-|TRBV29-1|TRBJ2-7|-
TGCAGCGTTGAATTCCCTCACGAGCAGTACTTC
CSVEFPHEQYF
>-|TRBV6-5|TRBJ2-2|-
TGTGCCAGCAGTCTTCGCCCACCTGGAGTGAACACCGAGGAGCTGTATTTT
CASSLRPPGVNTEELYF
>few|TRBV29-1|TRBJ2-5|-
TGCAGCGTTGAAGGACAGTTAAAGGAGGCCCAGTACTTC
CSVEGQLKEAQYF
>-|TRBV14|TRBJ1-6|-
TGTGCCAGCAGCCAATGGGGGTGTAATTCACCCCTCCACTTT
CASSQWGCNSPLHF
>-|TRBV11-1|TRBJ2-1|-
TGTACCAGCAGTTTAGGCCGGGCGAATGAGCAGTTCTTC
CTSSLGRANEQFF
>-|TRBV11-2|TRBJ2-7|-
TGTGCCAACAGCTTAACTGGCACTGCCTACGAGCGGTACTTC
CANSLTGTAYERYF
>many|TRBV6-1|TRBJ2-7|TRBD1
TGTGCCAGCAGTGATAACGAGGGACAGGGGGTTCGCGAGCAGTACTTC
CASSDNEGQGVREQYF
>-|TRBV11-2|TRBJ2-5|-
TGCAGCAGATCCCGGGACTCGGCCCACCAAGAGACCCAGTACTTC
CSRSRDSAHQETQYF
>-|TRBV6-1|TRBJ1-1|TRBD1
TGTGCCAATTCGGGACAGGCACTCAAAGCTTTCTTT
CANSGQALKAFF
>-|TRBV11-2|TRBJ2-5|-
TGTGCCACCAGCTTAGGATTGGGGGAACGGGAGACCCAGTACTTT
CATSLGLGERETQYF
>-|TRBV11-2|TRBJ2-7|-
TGTGCCAGCAACTTAGATCCCACAGAGTTGGACGAGCAGTACTTC
CASNLDPTELDEQYF
>many|TRBV30|TRBJ2-1|-
TGTGCCTGGAGTGGGCCTAGCTGGGATGAGCAGTTCTTC
CAWSGPSWDEQFF
>-|TRBV11-2|TRBJ2-7|TRBD2
TGTGCCAGCAGCTTAGTGACGGGAGGGCCGTACGAGCTGTACTTC
CASSLVTGGPYELYF
>-|TRBV6-5|TRBJ2-7|-
TGTGCCAACAGTTACTCGACGGTTCACTACGAGCAGTACTTC
CANSYSTVHYEQYF
>-|TRBV5-6|TRBJ2-1|-
TGTGCCAGCAGCTTGGTACTAACCTATGAGCAGATCTTC
CASSLVLTYEQIF
>-|TRBV12-5|TRBJ2-2|TRBD1
TGTGCTAGTGGTCCAACAGGGGCGGCGAACACCGGGGAGTTGTTTTTT
CASGPTGAANTGELFF
>-|TRBV18|TRBJ1-5|-
TGTGCCAGCTCGACGACAAACATTCAGCCCCAGCATTTT
CASSTTNIQPQHF
>many|TRBV2|TRBJ2-3|-
TGTGCCAGCCGGTCGTCCCAGTTATCCACAGATACGCAGTATTTT
CASRSSQLSTDTQYF
>-|TRBV28|TRBJ1-2|-
TGTGCCAGGACCTTGGAGGGGAATTATGGCTACACCTTC
CARTLEGNYGYTF